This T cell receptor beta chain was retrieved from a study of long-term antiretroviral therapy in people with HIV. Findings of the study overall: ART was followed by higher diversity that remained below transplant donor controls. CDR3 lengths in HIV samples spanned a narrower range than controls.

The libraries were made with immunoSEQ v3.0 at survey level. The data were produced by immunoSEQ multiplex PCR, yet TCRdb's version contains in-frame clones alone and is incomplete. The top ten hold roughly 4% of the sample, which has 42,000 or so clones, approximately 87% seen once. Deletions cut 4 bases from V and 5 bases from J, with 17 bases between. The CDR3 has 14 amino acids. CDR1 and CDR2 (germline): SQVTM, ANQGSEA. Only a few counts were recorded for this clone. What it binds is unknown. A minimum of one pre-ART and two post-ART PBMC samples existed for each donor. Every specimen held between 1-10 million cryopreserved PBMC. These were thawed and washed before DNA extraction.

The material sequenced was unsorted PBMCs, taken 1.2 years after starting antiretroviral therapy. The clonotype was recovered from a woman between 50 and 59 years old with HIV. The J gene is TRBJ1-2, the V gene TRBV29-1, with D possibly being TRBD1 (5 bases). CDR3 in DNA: TGCAGCGTTGTACTTCCAGGGAAGGATTATGGCTACACCTTC. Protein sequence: CSVVLPGKDYGYTF.